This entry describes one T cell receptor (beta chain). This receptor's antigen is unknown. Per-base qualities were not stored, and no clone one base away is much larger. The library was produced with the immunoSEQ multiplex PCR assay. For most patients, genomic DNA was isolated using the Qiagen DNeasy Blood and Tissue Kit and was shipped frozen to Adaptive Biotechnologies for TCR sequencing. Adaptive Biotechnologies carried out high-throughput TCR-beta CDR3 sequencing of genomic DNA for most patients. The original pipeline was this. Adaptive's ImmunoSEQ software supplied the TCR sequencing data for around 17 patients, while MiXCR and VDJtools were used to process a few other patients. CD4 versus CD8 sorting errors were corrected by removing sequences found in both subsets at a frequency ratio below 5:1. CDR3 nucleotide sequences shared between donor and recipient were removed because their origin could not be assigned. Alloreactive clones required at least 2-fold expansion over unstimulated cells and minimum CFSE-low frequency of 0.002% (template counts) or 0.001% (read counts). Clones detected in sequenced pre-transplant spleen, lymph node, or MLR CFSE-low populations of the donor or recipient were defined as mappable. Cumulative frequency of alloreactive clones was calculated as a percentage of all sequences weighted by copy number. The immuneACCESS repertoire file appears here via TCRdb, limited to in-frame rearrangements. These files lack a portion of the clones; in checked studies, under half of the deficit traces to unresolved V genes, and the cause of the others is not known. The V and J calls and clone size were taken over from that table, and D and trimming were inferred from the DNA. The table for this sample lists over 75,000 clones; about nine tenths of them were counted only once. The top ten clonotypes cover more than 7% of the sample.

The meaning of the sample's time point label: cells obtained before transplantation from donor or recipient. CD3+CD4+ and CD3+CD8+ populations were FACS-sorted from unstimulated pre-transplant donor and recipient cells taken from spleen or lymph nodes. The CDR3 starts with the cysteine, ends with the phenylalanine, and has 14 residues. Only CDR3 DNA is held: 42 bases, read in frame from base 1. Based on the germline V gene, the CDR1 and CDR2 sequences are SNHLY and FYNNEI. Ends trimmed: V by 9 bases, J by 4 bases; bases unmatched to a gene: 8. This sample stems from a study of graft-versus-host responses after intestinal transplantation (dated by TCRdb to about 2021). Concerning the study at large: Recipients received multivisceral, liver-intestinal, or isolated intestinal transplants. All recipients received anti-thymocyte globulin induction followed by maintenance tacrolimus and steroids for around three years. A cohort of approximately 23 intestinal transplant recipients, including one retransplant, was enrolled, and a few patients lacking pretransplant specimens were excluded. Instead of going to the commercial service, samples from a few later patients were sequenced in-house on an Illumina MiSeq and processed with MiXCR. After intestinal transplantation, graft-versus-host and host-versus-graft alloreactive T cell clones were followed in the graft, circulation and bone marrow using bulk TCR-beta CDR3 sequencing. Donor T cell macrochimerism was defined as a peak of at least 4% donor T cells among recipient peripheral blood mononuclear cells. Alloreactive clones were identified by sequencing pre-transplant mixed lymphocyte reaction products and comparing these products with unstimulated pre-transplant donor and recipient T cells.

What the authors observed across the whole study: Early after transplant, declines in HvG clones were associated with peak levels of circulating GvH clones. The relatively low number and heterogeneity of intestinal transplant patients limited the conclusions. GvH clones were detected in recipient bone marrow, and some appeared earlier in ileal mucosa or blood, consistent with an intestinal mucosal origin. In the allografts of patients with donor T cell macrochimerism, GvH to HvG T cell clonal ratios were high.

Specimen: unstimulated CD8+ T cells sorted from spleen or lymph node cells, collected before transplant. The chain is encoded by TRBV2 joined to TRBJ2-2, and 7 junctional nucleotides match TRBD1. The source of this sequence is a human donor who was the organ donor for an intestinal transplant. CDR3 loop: CARRGGIGTGELFF. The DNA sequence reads TGTGCCAGAAGAGGGGGCATAGGCACCGGGGAGCTGTTTTTT.